The entry that follows covers one T cell receptor beta chain sequence. Its antigen is as yet unknown. Trimming cost V 5 bases and J 5 bases, with 4 bases left between them. The CDR3 spans 10 residues. Germline CDR1 and CDR2: GTSNPN and SVGIG (reference sequence). These data belong to a study of cytomegalovirus exposure and HLA in healthy donors. Study results and caveats: A few chains linked to CMV were shown in vitro to be specific for CMV antigens. One variant, a missense change in DCLRE1C, was linked in a later analysis to TCR beta V- and J-gene trimming.

This PCR relied on a set of 60 Vbeta primers and 13 Jbeta primers. As processed by the authors: In a later analysis, 75 million to 95 million unique TCR beta chains included roughly 11 million shared by two or more donors. Sequenced by immunoSEQ multiplex PCR; TCRdb stores in-frame clones only, minus some. V, J and clone size are taken as reported in that table, and D and trimming were inferred from the DNA itself. Among approximately 150,000 clones listed, about four fifths were seen once. This sequence originates from a young man in good health and CMV-seropositive. Sequenced: PBMCs. The chain joins TRBV30 to TRBJ2-1; D gene uncertain. The CDR3 here is CAWVNNEQFF. The DNA of the CDR3 is TGTGCCTGGGTTAACAATGAGCAGTTCTTC.